The 10 T cell receptor beta chains below come from one sample, sequenced in a study of cytotoxic CD8 clonotypes in ibrutinib-treated CLL. The data were produced by immunoSEQ multiplex PCR, yet TCRdb's version contains in-frame clones alone and is incomplete. In the table there are hundreds of thousands of clones, under 75% of which are singletons. This sample comprised PBMCs, obtained after 24 months of ibrutinib treatment. The receptors were sampled from a human donor with chronic lymphocytic leukemia.

The chain uses TRBV6-5 and TRBJ2-2; tentatively, D is TRBD1 (6 bases). Germline loops: CDR1 MNHEY, CDR2 SVGAGI. The CDR3 has 15 residues. V lost 8 bases and J lost 5, with 18 bases in between. The CDR3 reads CASSLKLRGTGELFF. The CDR3 nucleotides read TGTGCCAGCTCCCTAAAACTCAGGGGAACCGGGGAGCTGTTTTTT.

The chain combines TRBV28 with TRBJ2-1; D not resolved. CDR1 is MDHEN and CDR2 is SYDVKM in the germline V gene. This CDR3 region has 12 residues. Trimming took off 8 bases at V and 3 bases at J, with 8 bases between the two ends. The CDR3 DNA reads TGTGCCAGCGGGGTAGTCTACAATGAGCAGTTCTTC. Amino acids: CASGVVYNEQFF.

The V call is TRBV28, the J call TRBJ1-5; the D gene is possibly TRBD1 (5 bases). Per the germline V gene, CDR1 is MDHEN and CDR2 is SYDVKM. This CDR3 contains 14 residues. Trimming left V 5 bases short and J 4 bases short, with 12 bases between. The CDR3 reads CASSGWTLNQPQHF. Written as DNA, the CDR3 is TGTGCCAGCAGTGGTTGGACACTGAATCAGCCCCAGCATTTT.

The chain is built from TRBV6-6 and TRBJ2-7; D unresolved. Germline loops: CDR1 MNHNY, CDR2 SVGAGI (reference sequence). CDR3 length: 12 amino acids. V gave up 8 bases and J gave up 7 bases, with 15 bases separating them. CDR3 coding DNA: TGTGCCAGCGGTACTACGGTGCGGGAGCAGTACTTC. Protein: CASGTTVREQYF.

This chain uses TRBV27 with TRBJ2-3; 7 bases line up with TRBD1. The CDR3 sequence is 16 residues long. V lost 3 bases, J lost 0 bases, and 6 bases stayed unmatched. From germline, CDR1 is MNHEY and CDR2 SMNVEV (reference sequence). CDR3 protein: CASSLVPGQSTDTQYF. CDR3 sequence (DNA): TGTGCCAGCAGTTTGGTCCCGGGACAGAGCACAGATACGCAGTATTTT.

DNA for the CDR3: TGTGCCAGCGCAGCCGGCCCAGGGGGGCCCCAGCATTTT. This translates into CASAAGPGGPQHF. J is TRBJ1-5 and V is TRBV6-5; TRBD1 matches at 7 bases. Germline V gene data show CDR1 as MNHEY and CDR2 as SVGAGI. The V gene end was trimmed by 8 bases and the J gene end by 9 bases; junction bases not matched to a gene: 10. The CDR3 is made up of 13 amino acids.

This chain uses TRBV30 with TRBJ1-4, with 8 bases matching TRBD1. J lost 7 bases, V lost 3 bases, and 7 bases had no gene match. The CDR3 loop spans 14 amino acids. The germline CDR1 and CDR2 sequences are GTSNPN and SVGIG (reference sequence). The CDR3 region has the DNA TGTGCCTGGAGCAACGGACAGGGAAGTGAAAAACTGTTTTTT. This gives the protein CAWSNGQGSEKLFF.

The rearrangement joins TRBV11-2 to TRBJ2-7, with 7 bases matching TRBD1. With 4 bases clipped from V and 3 bases from J, the junction kept 0 bases outside the gene matches. Germline CDR1 is SGHAT and CDR2 is FQNNGV. The CDR3 runs to 12 residues. The CDR3 spells CASSWDSYEQYF. In nucleotides, the CDR3 is TGTGCCAGCAGCTGGGACAGCTACGAGCAGTACTTC.

J is TRBJ2-1 and V is TRBV7-9; TRBD2 matches 9 bases. With 5 bases clipped from V and 2 bases from J, the junction kept 4 bases outside the gene matches. Per the germline V gene, CDR1 is SEHNR and CDR2 is FQNEAQ (reference sequence). This CDR3 is built from 15 residues. CDR3: CASSPSGNPYNEQFF. CDR3 coding DNA: TGTGCCAGCAGCCCTAGCGGGAATCCCTACAATGAGCAGTTCTTC.

The CDR3 DNA sequence: TGTGCCAGCGGACGACTAGCGGGAGGGCCCCAAGAGACCCAGTACTTC. Translating it yields CASGRLAGGPQETQYF. The V and J genes are TRBV7-9 and TRBJ2-5, with TRBD2 matching over 14 bases. Germline assignment: CDR1 SEHNR and CDR2 FQNEAQ (reference sequence). This CDR3 contains 16 residues. V lost 8 bases, J lost 1 base, and 6 bases stayed unmatched.